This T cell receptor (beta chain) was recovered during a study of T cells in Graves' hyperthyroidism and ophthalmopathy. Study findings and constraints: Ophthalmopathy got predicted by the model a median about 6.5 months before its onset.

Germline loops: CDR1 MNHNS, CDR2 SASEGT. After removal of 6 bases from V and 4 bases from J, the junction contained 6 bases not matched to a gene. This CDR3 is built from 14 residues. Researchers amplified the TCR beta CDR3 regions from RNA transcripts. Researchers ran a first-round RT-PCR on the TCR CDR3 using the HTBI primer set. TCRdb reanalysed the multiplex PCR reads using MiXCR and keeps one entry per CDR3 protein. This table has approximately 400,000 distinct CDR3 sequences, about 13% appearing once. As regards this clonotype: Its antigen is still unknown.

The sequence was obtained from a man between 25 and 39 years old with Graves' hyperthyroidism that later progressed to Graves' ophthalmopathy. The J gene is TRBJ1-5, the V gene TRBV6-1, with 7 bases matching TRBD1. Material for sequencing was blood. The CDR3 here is CASSHGQVNQPQHF. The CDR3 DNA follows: TGTGCCAGCAGCCACGGACAGGTGAATCAGCCCCAGCATTTT.